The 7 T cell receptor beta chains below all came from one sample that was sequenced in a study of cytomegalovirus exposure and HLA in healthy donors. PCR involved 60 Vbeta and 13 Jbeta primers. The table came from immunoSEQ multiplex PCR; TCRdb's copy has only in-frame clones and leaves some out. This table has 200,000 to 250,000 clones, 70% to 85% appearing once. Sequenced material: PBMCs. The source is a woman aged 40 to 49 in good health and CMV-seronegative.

In DNA form, the CDR3 reads TGTGCCAGCAGAATCAACACGGGGGCAGATACGCAGTATTTT. Translating it yields CASRINTGADTQYF. The chain combines TRBV6-5 with TRBJ2-3; possibly TRBD2 for D (6 bases). Per the germline V gene, CDR1 is MNHEY and CDR2 is SVGAGI. The CDR3 contains 14 residues. The ends were cut back, 6 bases at V and 4 bases at J, with 14 bases in the middle.

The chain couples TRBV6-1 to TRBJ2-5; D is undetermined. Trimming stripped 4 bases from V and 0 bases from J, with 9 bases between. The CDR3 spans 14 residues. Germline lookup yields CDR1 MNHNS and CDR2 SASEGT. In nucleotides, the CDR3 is TGTGCCAGCAGTGCCCTGGGCAACCAAGAGACCCAGTACTTC. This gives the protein CASSALGNQETQYF.

The CDR3 spells CASSFYGNTIYF. CDR3 sequence (DNA): TGTGCCAGCAGCTTTTATGGAAACACCATATATTTT. The gene calls are TRBV7-9 and TRBJ1-3; D remains ambiguous. The germline CDR1 and CDR2 sequences are SEHNR and FQNEAQ (reference sequence). V gave up 3 bases and J gave up 3 bases, with 3 bases separating them. The CDR3 sequence is 12 residues long.

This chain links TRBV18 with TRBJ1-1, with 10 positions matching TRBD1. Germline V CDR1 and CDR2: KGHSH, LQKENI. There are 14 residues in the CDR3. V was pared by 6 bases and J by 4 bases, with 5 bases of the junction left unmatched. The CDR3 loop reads CASSRQGASTEAFF. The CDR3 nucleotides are TGTGCCAGCTCGCGACAGGGGGCGAGCACTGAAGCTTTCTTT.

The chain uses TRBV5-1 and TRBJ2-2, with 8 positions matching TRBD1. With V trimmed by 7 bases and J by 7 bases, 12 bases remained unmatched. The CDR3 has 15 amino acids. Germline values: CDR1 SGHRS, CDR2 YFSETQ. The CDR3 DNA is TGCGCCAGCTTAAGAACAGGGGGTGATGGCGGGGAGCTGTTTTTT. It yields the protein CASLRTGGDGGELFF.

CDR3 sequence reads: CASGGHQAYEQYF. Here the CDR3 DNA reads TGTGCCAGCGGGGGACACCAAGCCTACGAGCAGTACTTC. The chain combines TRBV27 with TRBJ2-7, with D perhaps TRBD1 (6 bases). The CDR3 sequence is 13 residues long. Trimming took off 8 bases at V and 2 bases at J, with 13 bases between the two ends. Germline assignment: CDR1 MNHEY and CDR2 SMNVEV (reference sequence).

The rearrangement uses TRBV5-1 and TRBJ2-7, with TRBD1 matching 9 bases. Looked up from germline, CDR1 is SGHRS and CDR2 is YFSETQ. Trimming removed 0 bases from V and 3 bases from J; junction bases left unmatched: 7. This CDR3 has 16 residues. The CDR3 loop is CASSLGGTGIVYEQYF. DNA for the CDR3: TGCGCCAGCAGCTTGGGAGGGACAGGGATTGTCTACGAGCAGTACTTC.